Only a few counts were recorded for the clone carrying this T cell receptor (beta chain). Its cognate antigen is unknown. The V end lost 0 bases, the J end lost 0 bases, and 8 bases lay between the germline ends. This CDR3 has 15 amino acids. Germline CDR1 SGHRS, CDR2 YFSETQ. The sample is drawn from a study of identical twins. Overall study results and limits: The study drew conclusions from cross-sectional statistical analysis, not from following the same donors.

Using its own MiXCR run on the 5' RACE reads, TCRdb lists one record per CDR3 protein. Altogether some 690,000 distinct CDR3 sequences are present, 21% being singletons, with the ten largest covering about 4.5%. Healthy Caucasians, and only they, were the donors. These data are also associated with another study on T cells expressing NK-cell markers. As that report states: Seropositivity for HCMV was found in seven of the eight sequenced donors, with one seronegative. For four donors, these clonotypes were likewise the leading ones in the CD3+CD56-NKG2C+ fraction.

The sequence came from a woman between 18 and 30 years old in good health. The chain employs TRBV5-1 and TRBJ2-3; D unresolved. The sequenced sample consisted of PBMCs. The CDR3 DNA is TGCGCCAGCAGCTTGGGTTCGCTCAGCACAGATACGCAGTATTTT. Its translation: CASSLGSLSTDTQYF.